Presented here are 31 T cell receptor beta chains from one specimen sequenced in a study of T cell therapy after organ transplantation. Method: immunoSEQ multiplex PCR; TCRdb's copy keeps in-frame clones and lacks some. The top ten clones hold about 3.4% of a sample with around 50,000 clones, approximately 94% of them seen once. These receptors' antigens are unknown. Sequences were derived from CD8+ T cells from blood, sampled before autologous CMV-specific T cell therapy. The source of these receptors is a human patient who had received a solid organ transplant and had CMV disease.

The sample holds one count of this clone. A junction end diverges from the germline sequence, so it may reflect a read error. CDR3: CASSRGGPEREDTGELFF. In nucleotides, the CDR3 is TGTGCTAGCAGCAGAGGGGGCCCGGAAAGGGAAGACACCGGGGAGCTGTTTTTT. The chain has TRBV7-7 and TRBJ2-2; 7 bases map to TRBD1. CDR1 is SSHAT and CDR2 is FNYEAQ in the germline V gene (reference sequence). This CDR3 region has 18 residues.

V gene TRBV6-5 combines with J gene TRBJ2-7; D perhaps matches TRBD1 (6 bases). Germline assignment: CDR1 MNHEY and CDR2 SVGAGI. CDR3 length: 13 amino acids. Trimming pared 10 bases from V and 5 bases from J, leaving 18 bases between. The CDR3 loop reads CATNRGRGHEQYF. The CDR3 DNA reads TGTGCCACCAACCGGGGCAGGGGCCACGAGCAGTACTTC.

CDR3 nucleotide sequence: TGTGCCAGCAGGCAGGACACGAACACCGGGGAGCTGTTTTTT. Translated, it gives CASRQDTNTGELFF. The chain joins TRBV6-5 to TRBJ2-2; possibly TRBD1 for D (5 bases). The CDR3 is 14 amino acids. Germline V gene sequence: CDR1 MNHEY, CDR2 SVGAGI. Trimming took off 6 bases at V and 0 bases at J, with 8 bases between the two ends.

V is TRBV7-6 and J is TRBJ2-3; D uncertain. Germline V gene sequence: CDR1 SGHVS, CDR2 FNYEAQ. V lost 5 bases to trimming and J lost 8 bases, with 11 bases between them. The CDR3 has 12 residues. The CDR3 protein is CASSPASVTQYF. CDR3 DNA: TGTGCCAGCAGCCCCGCGTCCGTTACGCAGTATTTT.

CDR3: CASSQFLGQGNQPQHF. CDR3 nucleotide sequence: TGCGCCAGCAGCCAATTTCTAGGACAGGGGAATCAGCCCCAGCATTTT. This chain connects TRBV4-3 to TRBJ1-5; TRBD1 matches at 9 bases. The germline CDR1 and CDR2 sequences are LGHNA and YSLEER. V shed 2 bases and J 4 bases; nucleotides not matched to a gene: 6. The CDR3 is 16 residues long.

This sequence joins TRBV12-5 and TRBJ2-1; 11 bases are shared with TRBD1. J lost 6 bases, V lost 6 bases, and 7 bases had no gene match. CDR1 LGHNT and CDR2 FRNRAP come from the germline V gene. The CDR3 loop spans 15 amino acids. This CDR3 is CASGPGQGAFNEQFF. In DNA form, the CDR3 reads TGTGCTAGTGGCCCCGGACAGGGGGCTTTCAATGAGCAGTTCTTC.

The rearrangement uses TRBV9 and TRBJ2-7; D gene ambiguous. This CDR3 has 12 amino acids. Trimming left V 5 bases short and J 7 bases short, with 13 bases between. Germline CDR1 is SGDLS and CDR2 is YYNGEE. The chain's CDR3 is CASSEFEIEQYF. CDR3 nucleotides: TGTGCCAGCAGTGAATTTGAGATAGAGCAGTACTTC.

This chain connects TRBV4-1 to TRBJ1-3, with D uncertain. V lost 3 bases, J lost 0 bases, and 12 bases lay in between. There are 16 residues in the CDR3. Germline CDR1 and CDR2: MGHRA and YSYEKL. The CDR3 sequence: CASSQGRVSSGNTIYF. For the CDR3, the DNA is TGCGCCAGCAGCCAGGGGAGGGTCTCCTCTGGAAACACCATATATTTT.

The DNA for the CDR3 is TGTGCCAGCAGCTCCAACAGGGGTCCTAATCCCTACAATGAGCAGTTCTTC. This sequence encodes CASSSNRGPNPYNEQFF. The chain uses TRBV13 and TRBJ2-1; 7 nucleotides agree with TRBD1. V lost 4 bases to trimming and J lost 2 bases; unmatched junction nucleotides: 11. This CDR3 is 17 amino acids long. Germline V lookup: CDR1 PRHDT, CDR2 FYEKMQ (reference sequence).

The rearrangement uses TRBV13 and TRBJ2-4; no clear D gene. This CDR3 spans 14 amino acids. With 5 bases removed from V and 0 bases from J, the gap between germline ends came to 8 bases. Per the germline V gene, CDR1 is PRHDT and CDR2 is FYEKMQ (reference sequence). The CDR3 nucleotides are TGTGCCAGCAGCGCCCAACTAGCCAAAAACATTCAGTACTTC. This sequence encodes CASSAQLAKNIQYF.

The rearrangement uses TRBV4-3 and TRBJ2-1; weak D call: TRBD1 (7 bases). This CDR3 region has 13 residues. Germline lookup yields CDR1 LGHNA and CDR2 YSLEER. V was cut by 4 bases and J by 6 bases, with 10 bases left in between. Here the CDR3 reads CASSPQGGNEQFF. The CDR3 bases are TGCGCCAGCAGCCCCCAGGGGGGCAATGAGCAGTTCTTC.

The chain joins TRBV27 to TRBJ1-6; D is uncertain. The germline V gene has CDR1 MNHEY and CDR2 SMNVEV (reference sequence). This CDR3 is 14 amino acids long. The V end lost 4 bases, the J end lost 7 bases, and 11 bases lay between the germline ends. CDR3 loop: CASSSLPQNSPLHF. CDR3 DNA: TGTGCCAGCAGTTCCCTCCCCCAGAATTCACCCCTCCACTTT.

This sequence joins TRBV7-8 and TRBJ1-5; possibly TRBD1 for D (6 bases). Germline loops: CDR1 SGHVS, CDR2 FQNEAQ. The CDR3 consists of 17 residues. With 0 bases removed from V and 1 base from J, the gap between germline ends came to 13 bases. Here the CDR3 reads CASSLALQGLSNQPQHF. DNA for the CDR3: TGTGCCAGCAGCTTAGCCCTACAGGGATTGAGCAATCAGCCCCAGCATTTT.

A few counts support this clone. The chain recombines TRBV4-1 with TRBJ2-7; 8 bases are shared with TRBD1. This CDR3 contains 14 residues. With V trimmed by 1 base and J by 5 bases, 4 bases remained unmatched. Germline CDR1 is MGHRA and CDR2 is YSYEKL. The CDR3 is CASSQGQGANEQYF. Written as DNA, the CDR3 is TGCGCCAGCAGCCAAGGGCAGGGGGCTAACGAGCAGTACTTC.

This chain joins TRBV6-4 and TRBJ2-2, with 8 bases matching TRBD2. CDR3 length equals 16 residues. The V gene end was trimmed by 2 bases and the J gene end by 4 bases; junction bases not matched to a gene: 6. Germline CDR1 reads MRHNA; CDR2 reads SNTAGT. The CDR3 reads CASSDGSGMITGELFF. The CDR3 DNA is TGTGCCAGCAGTGACGGTAGCGGGATGATCACCGGGGAGCTGTTTTTT.

This chain links TRBV27 with TRBJ2-7, with D tentatively TRBD2 (6 bases). V gave up 6 bases and J gave up 0 bases, with 12 bases separating them. The CDR3 is 14 amino acids. Germline CDR1 is MNHEY and CDR2 is SMNVEV (reference sequence). The CDR3 region has the DNA TGTGCCAGCAGGGGGACTTCGAGCTCCTACGAGCAGTACTTC. Translation gives CASRGTSSSYEQYF.

The genes are TRBV6-1 and TRBJ2-1, with D perhaps TRBD1 (6 bases). Germline CDR1 reads MNHNS; CDR2 reads SASEGT. This CDR3 is built from 14 residues. Trimming shortened V by 3 bases and J by 10 bases, and 16 bases separated the two germline ends. The CDR3, as DNA: TGTGCCAGCAGTGACAGGGGAAAGCAGGTAGAGCAGTTCTTC. It translates to CASSDRGKQVEQFF.

The V and J genes are TRBV27 and TRBJ2-5, with D possibly being TRBD1 or TRBD2 (5 bases each). The CDR3 contains 15 residues. Germline V gene lookup returns CDR1 MNHEY and CDR2 SMNVEV (reference sequence). V was pared by 3 bases and J by 0 bases, with 11 bases between. The DNA of the CDR3 is TGTGCCAGCAGTTTGCTCCAGGGACACCAAGAGACCCAGTACTTC. Translation gives CASSLLQGHQETQYF.

The genes are TRBV4-1 and TRBJ2-2; 11 bases fit TRBD2. V was clipped by 4 bases and J by 10 bases; unmatched bases: 5. Looked up from germline, CDR1 is MGHRA and CDR2 is YSYEKL. There are 14 residues in the CDR3. The CDR3 sequence is CASSLRLAGQELFF. The CDR3 DNA reads TGCGCCAGCAGCCTGCGACTAGCGGGGCAGGAGCTGTTTTTT.

In its sample, this clone was seen once. V and J are TRBV5-6 and TRBJ1-1; no reliable D call. V dropped 5 bases and J dropped 0 bases, with 8 bases sitting between them. Germline-derived CDR1 and CDR2 are SGHDT and YYEEEE. The CDR3 extends over 13 amino acids. CDR3 in DNA: TGTGCCAGCAGACTTCAGATGAACACTGAAGCTTTCTTT. It specifies CASRLQMNTEAFF.

The rearrangement uses TRBV5-6 and TRBJ1-5; D perhaps matches TRBD1 (5 bases). CDR1 is SGHDT and CDR2 is YYEEEE in the germline V gene. CDR3 length: 18 residues. V lost 2 bases and J 0 bases, leaving 18 bases between the germline ends. The CDR3 region has the DNA TGTGCCAGCAGCTTCAGTGGCCCAGGGACCTTTAGCAATCAGCCCCAGCATTTT. Translation gives CASSFSGPGTFSNQPQHF.

The V and J genes are TRBV29-1 and TRBJ1-1; tentative D call: TRBD1 (6 bases). V lost 7 bases and J lost 1, with 10 bases in between. CDR1 is SQVTM and CDR2 is ANQGSEA in the germline V gene. The CDR3 runs 12 residues. The CDR3 reads CSAWTANTEAFF. CDR3 in DNA: TGCAGCGCCTGGACAGCGAACACTGAAGCTTTCTTT.

The chain recombines TRBV2 with TRBJ1-3; D is uncertain. Germline assignment: CDR1 SNHLY and CDR2 FYNNEI. Trimming took 2 bases from V and 0 from J, leaving 11 bases between them. The CDR3 extends over 16 amino acids. In DNA, the CDR3 is TGTGCCAGCAGTGAACTTGACCCACTCTCTGGAAACACCATATATTTT. Protein product: CASSELDPLSGNTIYF.

This sequence joins TRBV18 and TRBJ2-7, with 9 bases identical to TRBD1. Germline CDR1 KGHSH, CDR2 LQKENI. CDR3 length: 16 amino acids. V was clipped by 3 bases and J by 5 bases; unmatched bases: 11. The CDR3 coding sequence is TGTGCCAGCTCACCTGGACCCGGGACAGGGTCTGACGAGCAGTACTTC. Its protein is CASSPGPGTGSDEQYF. The whole variable domain, remainder taken from reference TRBV18 and TRBJ2-7, is NAGVMQNPRHLVRRRGQEARLRCSPMKGHSHVYWYRQLPEEGLKFMVYLQKENIIDESGMPKERFSAEFPKEGPSILRIQQVVRGDSAAYFCASSPGPGTGSDEQYFGPGTRLTVT.

The chain employs TRBV30 and TRBJ2-7; 7 bases match TRBD2. The J segment lost 9 bases and the V segment lost 1 base, leaving 18 bases of the junction unmatched. This CDR3 contains 16 residues. Germline V gene lookup returns CDR1 GTSNPN and CDR2 SVGIG (reference sequence). This CDR3 is CAWSDEGEGQVSGQYF. In DNA, the CDR3 is TGTGCCTGGAGTGATGAAGGGGAGGGGCAGGTCTCCGGGCAGTACTTC.

The chain carries TRBV5-8 and TRBJ2-3; D is tentatively TRBD1 or TRBD2 (6 bases each). There are 14 residues in the CDR3. V was trimmed by 7 bases and J by 4 bases, leaving 16 bases between them. Per the germline V gene, CDR1 is SGHTS and CDR2 is YDEGEE. In DNA form, the CDR3 reads TGTGCCAGCGGTCGGCAGGGGAGGCCAGATACGCAGTATTTT. Amino acid sequence: CASGRQGRPDTQYF. The whole variable domain, filled in from reference TRBV5-8 and TRBJ2-3, reads EAGVTQSPTHLIKTRGQQATLRCSPISGHTSVYWYQQALGLGLQFLLWYDEGEERNRGNFPPRFSGRQFPNYSSELNVNALELEDSALYLCASGRQGRPDTQYFGPGTRLTVL.

The chain is built from TRBV7-9 and TRBJ2-7; a possible D gene is TRBD1 (7 bases). V was pared by 2 bases and J by 3 bases, with 11 bases between. Germline assignment: CDR1 SEHNR and CDR2 FQNEAQ (reference sequence). This CDR3 region has 14 residues. In nucleotides, the CDR3 is TGTGCCAGCAGCTTAAGGAGGGACAGCTACGAGCAGTACTTC. This sequence encodes CASSLRRDSYEQYF.

V gene TRBV2 combines with J gene TRBJ2-1, with D hard to call. The CDR3 sequence is 13 residues long. Germline CDR1 and CDR2: SNHLY and FYNNEI. V was clipped by 3 bases and J by 3 bases, with 6 bases between them. This chain's CDR3 is CASSDGYYNEQFF. The CDR3, as DNA: TGTGCCAGCAGTGATGGTTACTACAATGAGCAGTTCTTC.

The J gene is TRBJ2-2, the V gene TRBV25-1; the D is unclear. Between the trimmed V and J ends, which lost 3 bases and 0 bases, there was a span of 11 bases. CDR1 is MGHDK and CDR2 is SYGVNS in the germline V gene. This CDR3 comprises 16 residues. The CDR3 is CASSDRSAANTGELFF. As DNA, the CDR3 is TGTGCCAGCAGTGACAGGAGCGCAGCGAACACCGGGGAGCTGTTTTTT. Full variable domain (remainder filled in from reference TRBV25-1 and TRBJ2-2): EADIYQTPRYLVIGTGKKITLECSQTMGHDKMYWYQQDPGMELHLIHYSYGVNSTEKGDLSSESTVSRIRTEHFPLTLESARPSHTSQYLCASSDRSAANTGELFFGEGSRLTVL.

The CDR3 is CASSLLMGGAEAFF. The CDR3 DNA reads as TGTGCCAGCAGCTTGTTGATGGGAGGGGCTGAAGCTTTCTTT. This sequence joins TRBV5-5 and TRBJ1-1; D is perhaps TRBD1 (5 bases). The germline V gene has CDR1 SGHKS and CDR2 YYEKEE (reference sequence). CDR3 length: 14 amino acids. V lost 1 base, J lost 6 bases, and 13 bases lay in between.

This chain joins TRBV15 and TRBJ2-3; either TRBD1 or TRBD2 may fit D (5 bases each). The germline V gene has CDR1 LNHNV and CDR2 YYDKDF (reference sequence). This CDR3 contains 19 residues. Trimming left V 0 bases short and J 2 bases short, with 21 bases between. Here the CDR3 reads CATSRDLWGSGEFTDTQYF. The CDR3 DNA sequence: TGTGCCACCAGCAGAGACCTTTGGGGGTCCGGGGAATTCACAGATACGCAGTATTTT.